This is a list of T cell receptor beta chains from one sample in a study of blood T cell repertoires in COVID-19. Using immunoSEQ multiplex PCR, the repertoire was profiled, and TCRdb retains in-frame clones only, with some absent. The data contain around 320,000 clones, 87% of them singletons. Source material: peripheral blood. Receptors were obtained from a man aged 18 to 35 with active or convalescent COVID-19. CDR3s include the opening cysteine and the closing phenylalanine or tryptophan. The order of the fields is J gene, clone size, D gene, V gene, CDR3 DNA, CDR3 protein. The D gene is left open where the match is weak. A row's size may be missing; if present it is once, few, many or a size class.

>TRBJ1-2|-|-|TRBV11-2
TGTGCCAGCAGCTTAGCAGGGACTAACTATGGCTACACCTTC
CASSLAGTNYGYTF
>TRBJ2-3|-|TRBD2|TRBV9
TGTGCCAGCAGCGTAGCTGCTCTAGCGGGGGATACGCAGTATTTT
CASSVAALAGDTQYF
>TRBJ1-1|-|-|TRBV28
TGTGCCAGCATCTTGGTCGGGGAGCTGAGCACTGAAGCTTTCTTT
CASILVGELSTEAFF
>TRBJ2-1|-|TRBD2|TRBV5-1
TGCGCCAGCAGCAGGGGACTAGCGGCCTACAATGAGCAGTTCTTC
CASSRGLAAYNEQFF
>TRBJ2-7|-|-|TRBV28
TGTGCCAGCAGTTACAGGGCCGGAGGCGAGCAGTACTTC
CASSYRAGGEQYF
>TRBJ1-1|-|TRBD1|TRBV25-1
TGTGCCAGCAGTTGGACAGGGGGCACTGAAGCTTTCTTT
CASSWTGGTEAFF
>TRBJ1-4|few|-|TRBV15
TGTGCCACCAGCAGAGATAAGCGGCGCCTTAATGAAAAACTGTTTTTT
CATSRDKRRLNEKLFF
>TRBJ2-7|-|TRBD1|TRBV29-1
TGCAGCGTGCCGGGACAGGGTATCCCCTACGAGCAGTACTTC
CSVPGQGIPYEQYF
>TRBJ2-2|-|TRBD1|TRBV27
TGTGCCAGCAGCACGCCGGGACAGAAGGAGACCGGGGAGCTGTTTTTT
CASSTPGQKETGELFF
>TRBJ1-5|-|TRBD1|TRBV2
TGTGCCAGCAGTGAATGGGGACAGGGAAGACAGCCCCAGCATTTT
CASSEWGQGRQPQHF
>TRBJ1-2|few|-|TRBV19
TGTGCCAGTAGTCTTGCCCGGACAGCTCCTAACTATGGCTACACCTTC
CASSLARTAPNYGYTF
>TRBJ1-1|once|-|TRBV14
TGTGCCAGCAGCCAAACTATCTGGACTTTCTTT
CASSQTIWTFF
>TRBJ2-3|-|TRBD2|TRBV18
TGTGCCAGCTCCGGTCTAGCGGACCCGATTAGCACAGATACGCAGTATTTT
CASSGLADPISTDTQYF
>TRBJ1-5|-|-|TRBV2
TGTGCCACCGCATGGGAGGGAGGACAGCCCCAGCATTTT
CATAWEGGQPQHF
>TRBJ2-1|many|-|TRBV20-1
TGCAGTGCTAGTTTGGGGGGGGCAGAAAAAGTCTCCTACAATGAGCAGTTCTTC
CSASLGGAEKVSYNEQFF
>TRBJ2-3|-|-|TRBV29-1
TGCAGCGTTGAACGCCGACAGGTTGGGGATACGCAGTATTTT
CSVERRQVGDTQYF
>TRBJ1-3|-|-|TRBV5-1
TGCGCCAGCAGCTTGGGGCAGGGCGTCTCTGGAAACACCATATATTTT
CASSLGQGVSGNTIYF
>TRBJ2-1|-|-|TRBV21-1
TGTGCCAGCAGCCAAGTTTGGACTAGCGGGGGACCCTACAATGAGCAGTTCTTC
CASSQVWTSGGPYNEQFF
>TRBJ2-5|-|TRBD1|TRBV2
TGTGCCAGCAGACCACGGACAGGACAAGAGACCCAGTACTTC
CASRPRTGQETQYF
>TRBJ2-7|-|-|TRBV3-1/TRBV3-2
TGTGCCAGCAGCCAAGATTGGTGGCAGGGCGGTCCGTACGAGCAGTACTTC
CASSQDWWQGGPYEQYF
>TRBJ2-3|-|TRBD1|TRBV14
TGTGCCAGCAGCCAAGAAGGACAGGGCGCAGATACGCAGTATTTT
CASSQEGQGADTQYF
>TRBJ2-7|-|-|TRBV11-2
TGTGCCAGCAGCTTCGGTGACTCTCGAGTTAGGGAGCAGTACTTC
CASSFGDSRVREQYF
>TRBJ2-7|-|-|TRBV4-2
TGTGCCAGCAGCCAAGCGCGGGGAAACTACGAGCAGTACTTC
CASSQARGNYEQYF
>TRBJ2-1|-|TRBD2|TRBV19
TGTGCCAGTAGTATTAGCGGGAGTCGCAATGAGCAGTTCTTC
CASSISGSRNEQFF
>TRBJ2-1|-|-|TRBV12-3/TRBV12-4
TGTGCCAGCAGTTTCTGGAGCAACTATGAGCAGTTCTTC
CASSFWSNYEQFF
>TRBJ1-1|once|-|TRBV14
TGTGCCAGCAGCCAATTTAGCAGAAAGAACACTGAAGCTTTCTTT
CASSQFSRKNTEAFF
>TRBJ1-6|-|-|TRBV14
TGTGCCAGCAGCCGGGAGACGGCATATTCACCCCTCCACTTT
CASSRETAYSPLHF
>TRBJ1-4|-|TRBD1|TRBV18
TGTGCCAGCTCACCTACAACAGGGGAAGCTGAAAAACTGTTTTTT
CASSPTTGEAEKLFF
>TRBJ1-1|-|-|TRBV6-5
TGTGCCAGCAGGTTGGGCTCCTCTGAAGCTTTCTTT
CASRLGSSEAFF
>TRBJ1-5|-|-|TRBV6-1
TGTGCCAGCAGTGAAGAACGGGATAGCAATCAGCCCCAGCATTTT
CASSEERDSNQPQHF
>TRBJ2-1|-|TRBD1|TRBV18
TGTGCCAGCTCACCGCCGGGACAGGGGGCGAGCTCCTACAATGAGCAGTTCTTC
CASSPPGQGASSYNEQFF
>TRBJ2-5|-|TRBD1|TRBV5-1
TGCGCCAGCCATTTGAACCCCGGGACAGGGATACAAGAGACCCAGTACTTC
CASHLNPGTGIQETQYF
>TRBJ1-2|-|-|TRBV19
TGTGCCGTCTCAATAGGGGAATATGGCTACACCTTC
CAVSIGEYGYTF
>TRBJ1-2|-|-|TRBV24-1
TGTGCCACCAGTGACGTTGTGAGGGTAGGAGGCTACACCTTC
CATSDVVRVGGYTF
>TRBJ2-7|-|-|TRBV4-1
TGCGCCAGCAGCCACTCGACGCGGAAGTGGTACGAGCAGTACTTC
CASSHSTRKWYEQYF
>TRBJ2-7|-|-|TRBV6-2/TRBV6-3
TGTGCCAGCAGTTTTAACTTCTACGAGCAGTACTTC
CASSFNFYEQYF
>TRBJ2-1|-|-|TRBV15
TGTGCCACCAGCAGAGATTTACAGATGTACAATGAGCAGTTCTTC
CATSRDLQMYNEQFF
>TRBJ1-2|-|-|TRBV15
TGTGCCACCAGCAACCGGGATTTTAGGGGCTACACCTTC
CATSNRDFRGYTF
>TRBJ2-7|-|TRBD1|TRBV7-2
TGTGCCAGCAGCTTGGGACAGGATGGATACGAGCAGTACTTC
CASSLGQDGYEQYF
>TRBJ1-5|-|-|TRBV4-1
TGCGCCAGCAGCCAATCAGCAGGGGGCAATCAGCCCCAGCATTTT
CASSQSAGGNQPQHF
>TRBJ2-1|few|-|TRBV3-1/TRBV3-2
TGTGCCAGCAGCCAAGACGGAGGCAATGAGCAGTTCTTC
CASSQDGGNEQFF
>TRBJ2-5|once|-|TRBV28
TGTGCCAGCAGTTTAATCGCAGGAAGAAAGACCCAGTACTTC
CASSLIAGRKTQYF